Below are 32 T cell receptor beta chains sequenced from a single sample in a study of blood T cell repertoires in COVID-19. The table came from immunoSEQ multiplex PCR; TCRdb's copy has only in-frame clones and leaves some out. Of roughly 340,000 clones in the sample, about 87% were seen once. The sample comprised peripheral blood. These TCRs come from a woman in her fifties or sixties with COVID-19, enrolled during active disease.

This chain connects TRBV10-3 to TRBJ2-1; maybe TRBD2 (6 bases). The CDR3 has 12 amino acids. Per germline, CDR1 ENHRY and CDR2 SYGVKD. V gave up 10 bases and J gave up 4 bases, with 11 bases separating them. In DNA, the CDR3 is TGTGCCACGGGGACTTTTTACAATGAGCAGTTCTTC. Amino acids: CATGTFYNEQFF.

This chain links TRBV1 with TRBJ1-1; the D segment call TRBD1 is taken from the table without a DNA check. TRBV1 is assigned pseudogene status. The CDR3 length is 13 residues. In DNA form, the CDR3 reads TGCACCAGACAAGGGACAGGGAAAACTGAAGCTTTCTTT. Protein: CTRQGTGKTEAFF.

The genes are TRBV5-1 and TRBJ1-4; D possibly corresponds to TRBD1 (6 bases). CDR1 and CDR2 (germline): SGHRS, YFSETQ. The CDR3 is 17 amino acids. V was clipped by 6 bases and J by 4 bases, with 22 bases between them. Here the CDR3 DNA reads TGCGCCAGCAAGCGCACGGAGATACAGGGTTATAATGAAAAACTGTTTTTT. Translation: CASKRTEIQGYNEKLFF.

The CDR3 bases are TGTGCCAGTAGTAGAACTCAGGGGTACGAGCAGTACTTC. Its protein product is CASSRTQGYEQYF. The rearrangement uses TRBV19 and TRBJ2-7, with TRBD1 as a possible D gene (6 bases). The CDR3 is 13 amino acids. Germline V gene lookup returns CDR1 LNHDA and CDR2 SQIVND (reference sequence). V was pared by 4 bases and J by 4 bases, with 11 bases between.

This clone has just one count. This chain links TRBV7-8 with TRBJ2-7, with 10 bases lining up with TRBD2. The CDR3 has 16 residues. Germline V CDR1 and CDR2: SGHVS, FQNEAQ. V was clipped by 5 bases and J by 3 bases; unmatched bases: 10. CDR3 coding DNA: TGTGCCAGCAGCCGTGGACTAGCGGCGGCGAGCTACGAGCAGTACTTC. Amino acids: CASSRGLAAASYEQYF.

The CDR3 region is CASSQDRFGKEDEQFF. CDR3 DNA: TGTGCCAGCAGCCAAGATCGGTTCGGGAAGGAGGATGAGCAGTTCTTC. The rearrangement links TRBV3-1 (or the pseudogene TRBV3-2) to TRBJ2-1; tentative D call: TRBD2 (5 bases). Germline V gene lookup returns CDR1 LGHDT and CDR2 YNNKEL (reference sequence). The CDR3 length is 16 residues. V shed 0 bases and J shed 8 bases, with 17 bases lying between them.

The V and J genes are TRBV5-1 and TRBJ1-2; 7 bases map to TRBD1. The trim removed 2 bases at V and 6 bases at J, leaving 4 bases unmatched. CDR1 is SGHRS and CDR2 is YFSETQ in the germline V gene. The CDR3 runs 13 residues. Here the CDR3 DNA reads TGCGCCAGCAGCTTAGGGACAGCAAATGGCTACACCTTC. Translating it yields CASSLGTANGYTF.

The rearrangement uses TRBV6-1 and TRBJ2-1; 9 bases agree with TRBD2. The CDR3 totals 17 residues. Trimming removed 0 bases from V and 10 bases from J; junction bases left unmatched: 13. Germline V gene lookup returns CDR1 MNHNS and CDR2 SASEGT. As DNA, the CDR3 is TGTGCCAGCAGTGAAGCCCCGGTGGGAGCGGGAGGTCACGAGCAGTTCTTC. Translation gives CASSEAPVGAGGHEQFF.

The chain is built from TRBV7-7 and TRBJ2-5, with 7 bases that match TRBD2. The germline V gene has CDR1 SSHAT and CDR2 FNYEAQ (reference sequence). Trimming at V came to 3 bases and at J to 5 bases, leaving 12 bases not matched to a gene. This CDR3 comprises 16 residues. CDR3 protein: CASSFSGAGRGETQYF. The CDR3 DNA is TGTGCCAGCAGCTTTAGTGGAGCGGGAAGAGGGGAGACCCAGTACTTC. The full variable domain, rest sourced from reference TRBV7-7 and TRBJ2-5, is GAGVSQSPRYKVTKRGQDVTLRCDPISSHATLYWYQQALGQGPEFLTYFNYEAQPDKSGLPSDRFSAERPEGSISTLTIQRTEQRDSAMYRCASSFSGAGRGETQYFGPGTRLLVL.

This chain links TRBV14 with TRBJ2-3, with 7 bases aligning to TRBD2. Germline CDR1 SGHDN, CDR2 FVKESK. The length of the CDR3 is 16 residues. The V gene end was trimmed by 4 bases and the J gene end by 11 bases; junction bases not matched to a gene: 18. The CDR3 reads CASSPPGLHRTQEQYF. CDR3 nucleotides: TGTGCCAGCAGCCCTCCGGGACTACATCGAACCCAGGAGCAGTATTTT.

The chain combines TRBV7-8 with TRBJ1-5; a weak D match, TRBD1 (6 bases). The CDR3 consists of 15 residues. The germline V gene encodes CDR1 SGHVS and CDR2 FQNEAQ. The V end was cut by 1 base, the J end by 4 bases, with 11 bases between. CDR3 nucleotide sequence: TGTGCCAGCAGCTTAGGACAGGCTCGGAATCAGCCCCAGCATTTT. Protein sequence: CASSLGQARNQPQHF.

In this sample, this clone turned up once. This CDR3 is CSVAPGTGAEKLFF. In DNA, the CDR3 is TGCAGCGTTGCCCCCGGGACAGGGGCTGAAAAACTGTTTTTT. V gene TRBV29-1 combines with J gene TRBJ1-4, with 10 bases aligning to TRBD1. From germline, CDR1 is SQVTM and CDR2 ANQGSEA. J lost 7 bases, V lost 4 bases, and 6 bases had no gene match. The CDR3 sequence is 14 residues long. Full variable domain (missing parts from reference TRBV29-1 and TRBJ1-4): SAVISQKPSRDICQRGTSLTIQCQVDSQVTMMFWYRQQPGQSLTLIATANQGSEATYESGFVIDKFPISRPNLTFSTLTVSNMSPEDSSIYLCSVAPGTGAEKLFFGSGTQLSVL.

The chain is built from TRBV5-4 and TRBJ1-2; 8 nucleotides line up with TRBD1. Unmatched junction bases numbered 12, after V lost 4 bases and J lost 4 bases. Germline V CDR1 and CDR2: SGHNT, YYREEE (reference sequence). The CDR3 runs to 16 residues. The DNA of the CDR3 is TGTGCCAGCAGCCCACGACAGGGGATGACGTCCTATGGCTACACCTTC. Translating it yields CASSPRQGMTSYGYTF.

The gene calls are TRBV4-2 and TRBJ2-7; D might be TRBD1 (5 bases). V gave up 0 bases and J gave up 3 bases, with 9 bases separating them. CDR3 size: 14 residues. Germline V gives CDR1 LGHNA, CDR2 YNFKEQ. The CDR3 spells CASSQEHRYYEQYF. In DNA form, the CDR3 reads TGTGCCAGCAGCCAAGAACACAGGTACTACGAGCAGTACTTC.

The chain carries TRBV29-1 and TRBJ2-2; 8 nucleotides line up with TRBD1. The germline V gene has CDR1 SQVTM and CDR2 ANQGSEA. CDR3 length equals 16 residues. V shed 1 base, J shed 0 bases, and the junction held 4 bases outside the gene matches. The CDR3 reads CSVEGGQAANTGELFF. CDR3 coding DNA: TGCAGCGTTGAAGGGGGACAGGCCGCGAACACCGGGGAGCTGTTTTTT.

This sequence joins TRBV19 and TRBJ2-5; TRBD2 aligns across 12 bases. The CDR3 is 15 residues long. The germline gives CDR1 LNHDA, CDR2 SQIVND (reference sequence). Germline trimming cut 4 bases from V and 2 bases from J; bases unmatched to any gene: 2. Here the CDR3 DNA reads TGTGCCAGTAGTAAGCTAGCGGGAGGGCAAGAGACCCAGTACTTC. Residues: CASSKLAGGQETQYF.

This clone occurred once. The V and J genes are TRBV5-6 and TRBJ2-1, with 9 positions matching TRBD2. CDR1 and CDR2 (germline): SGHDT, YYEEEE. V trimming: 1 base; J trimming: 0 bases; junction bases outside the gene matches: 5. This CDR3 has 17 residues. The DNA of the CDR3 is TGTGCCAGCAGCTTGAGGGCTAGCGGGACCTCCTACAATGAGCAGTTCTTC. The encoded protein is CASSLRASGTSYNEQFF.

This chain links TRBV18 with TRBJ1-5; D is undetermined. The CDR3 runs to 13 residues. The germline V gene has CDR1 KGHSH and CDR2 LQKENI. V shed 2 bases and J shed 7 bases, with 9 bases lying between them. The CDR3 here is CASSPELTQPQHF. The CDR3 DNA is TGTGCCAGCTCACCAGAACTTACGCAGCCCCAGCATTTT. Full variable domain (remainder filled in from reference TRBV18 and TRBJ1-5): NAGVMQNPRHLVRRRGQEARLRCSPMKGHSHVYWYRQLPEEGLKFMVYLQKENIIDESGMPKERFSAEFPKEGPSILRIQQVVRGDSAAYFCASSPELTQPQHFGDGTRLSIL.

The V gene is TRBV3-1 (or the pseudogene TRBV3-2), the J gene TRBJ2-5, with D unclear. There are 16 residues in the CDR3. V gave up 4 bases and J gave up 0 bases, with 15 bases separating them. The germline V gene has CDR1 LGHDT and CDR2 YNNKEL (reference sequence). CDR3 nucleotide sequence: TGTGCCAGCAGCCCCCTTGCGCGGTCGTACCAAGAGACCCAGTACTTC. This gives the protein CASSPLARSYQETQYF.

As regards this clone: The same CDR3 also results from other DNA sequences found in this sample. The CDR3 DNA is TGTGCCAGTAGCCCCGGTGGCTCCTACAATGAGCAGTTCTTC. This translates into CASSPGGSYNEQFF. The chain combines TRBV19 with TRBJ2-1, with no clear D. Germline CDR1 LNHDA, CDR2 SQIVND (reference sequence). The CDR3 covers 14 residues. Trimming took 6 bases from V and 0 from J, leaving 9 bases between them.

DNA for the CDR3: TGTGCCAGCAGCCCAAGCGGGAGGACCTTCAATGAGCAGTTCTTC. As protein: CASSPSGRTFNEQFF. V gene TRBV9 combines with J gene TRBJ2-1; 9 bases are shared with TRBD2. Unmatched junction bases numbered 8, after V lost 4 bases and J lost 6 bases. Germline V CDR1 and CDR2: SGDLS, YYNGEE. This CDR3 is 15 amino acids long.

The CDR3 region is CASSLDTPNGYTF. The CDR3 DNA sequence: TGTGCCAGCAGCTTGGACACACCGAATGGCTACACCTTC. The chain carries TRBV5-6 and TRBJ1-2, with D unresolved. This CDR3 is built from 13 residues. From germline, CDR1 is SGHDT and CDR2 YYEEEE. The V gene lost 0 bases and the J gene lost 6 bases, with 9 bases spanning the gap.

The chain combines TRBV4-1 with TRBJ2-7; 7 bases fit TRBD2. Germline loops: CDR1 MGHRA, CDR2 YSYEKL. The junction had 2 bases not matched to a gene; V was cut back by 2 bases and J by 7 bases. CDR3 length equals 12 residues. The CDR3 here is CASSQPGGEQYF. In nucleotides, the CDR3 is TGCGCCAGCAGCCAACCGGGGGGAGAGCAGTACTTC.

The chain uses TRBV5-4 and TRBJ2-7, with D possibly being TRBD2 (6 bases). This CDR3 has 13 amino acids. Trimming cost V 4 bases and J 4 bases, with 12 bases left between them. The germline V gene has CDR1 SGHNT and CDR2 YYREEE (reference sequence). The CDR3 region has the DNA TGTGCCAGCAGCCTCCCTGGGGGGTACGAGCAGTACTTC. This encodes CASSLPGGYEQYF. Based on the CDR3 plus reference TRBV5-4 and TRBJ2-7, the full variable domain is ETGVTQSPTHLIKTRGQQVTLRCSSQSGHNTVSWYQQALGQGPQFIFQYYREEENGRGNFPPRFSGLQFPNYSSELNVNALELDDSALYLCASSLPGGYEQYFGPGTRLTVT.

This chain links TRBV5-1 with TRBJ1-1; 8 bases map to TRBD1. Germline trimming cut 2 bases from V and 4 bases from J; bases unmatched to any gene: 4. This CDR3 comprises 14 residues. CDR1 and CDR2 (germline): SGHRS, YFSETQ. CDR3 amino acids: CASSLPTGGTEAFF. In nucleotides, the CDR3 is TGCGCCAGCAGCTTACCTACAGGGGGCACTGAAGCTTTCTTT.

This clone occurred once. The gene calls are TRBV15 and TRBJ2-5, with D unresolved. V lost 4 bases and J lost 1, with 4 bases in between. The CDR3 is 12 amino acids. From germline, CDR1 is LNHNV and CDR2 YYDKDF (reference sequence). The CDR3, as DNA: TGTGCCACCAGCATCGGCCAAGAGACCCAGTACTTC. Protein product: CATSIGQETQYF.

The chain couples TRBV2 to TRBJ2-1; 7 bases align to TRBD1. There are 16 residues in the CDR3. Germline CDR1 SNHLY, CDR2 FYNNEI. V lost 6 bases and J lost 1; bases outside the gene matches: 9. The CDR3 coding sequence is TGTGCCAGCAGCGAAATGGACAGGCCTTCCTACAATGAGCAGTTCTTC. As protein: CASSEMDRPSYNEQFF.

This chain joins TRBV28 and TRBJ2-3; 7 positions match TRBD1. The V segment lost 6 bases and the J segment 2 bases; nucleotides outside the gene matches: 8. The CDR3 is 15 residues long. Germline lookup yields CDR1 MDHEN and CDR2 SYDVKM. CDR3 amino acids: CASRRGQVITDTQYF. The CDR3 DNA reads as TGTGCCAGCAGACGCGGACAGGTCATCACAGATACGCAGTATTTT.

This sequence joins TRBV5-8 and TRBJ2-1; the D gene is possibly TRBD2 (7 bases). The germline V gene has CDR1 SGHTS and CDR2 YDEGEE. V was pared by 4 bases and J by 13 bases, with 18 bases between. This CDR3 comprises 13 residues. The CDR3 loop is CASSQGLAASQFF. CDR3 bases: TGTGCCAGCAGCCAGGGGCTAGCGGCCTCCCAGTTCTTC.

The genes are TRBV29-1 and TRBJ1-1, with D unclear. Between the trimmed V and J ends, which lost 4 bases and 8 bases, there was a span of 8 bases. The CDR3 runs 10 residues. Germline V gives CDR1 SQVTM, CDR2 ANQGSEA. Here the CDR3 reads CSVATSEAFF. CDR3 nucleotides: TGCAGCGTTGCTACGTCAGAAGCTTTCTTT.

The chain recombines TRBV11-2 with TRBJ2-7; D remains unclear. Germline CDR1 SGHAT, CDR2 FQNNGV. V shed 1 base and J shed 1 base, with 14 bases lying between them. The CDR3 has 16 amino acids. CDR3: CASSLVGGAYSYEQYF. DNA for the CDR3: TGTGCCAGCAGCTTAGTAGGCGGAGCCTATTCCTACGAGCAGTACTTC.

The chain is built from TRBV14 and TRBJ1-4; unclear D gene. This CDR3 comprises 15 residues. Between the trimmed V and J ends, which lost 5 bases and 0 bases, there was a span of 10 bases. Germline CDR1 SGHDN, CDR2 FVKESK. CDR3 sequence (DNA): TGTGCCAGCAGCGAGACACAAGCAACTAATGAAAAACTGTTTTTT. Protein sequence: CASSETQATNEKLFF.